Each of the 8 T cell receptor beta chains below was sequenced from the same sample in a study of regulatory T cells in long-lasting Graves disease. Both iRepertoire HTBI primers and Arm-PCR of CDR3 regions were used to build the TCR beta libraries. Each CDR3 protein is one row after TCRdb ran MiXCR on the multiplex PCR reads. Among about 660,000 distinct CDR3 sequences listed, 30% were seen once. As to time point: persistent/refractory GD, antithyroid drugs over 5 years with positive TRAb. Making the TCR library involved RNA that had been extracted from PBMCs. The material sequenced was peripheral blood mononuclear cells (PBMCs), taken when the disease was refractory, from a patient treated with antithyroid drugs. These receptor sequences come from a female donor with Graves disease.

This clonotype occurred a few times. The V and J genes are TRBV6-9 and TRBJ2-5, with TRBD2 matching over 10 bases. CDR1 and CDR2 (germline): MNHGY, SVAAGI. With 1 base clipped from V and 9 bases from J, the junction kept 23 bases outside the gene matches. The CDR3 length is 20 residues. The CDR3 region is CASSYFLGLAGGPGQRAQYF. For the CDR3, the DNA is TGTGCCAGCAGTTATTTTCTCGGGTTAGCGGGAGGCCCCGGCCAACGGGCCCAGTACTTC.

This clonotype was counted between two and nine times. The chain links TRBV10-3 to TRBJ1-2, with 8 bases matching TRBD1. The trim removed 0 bases at V and 2 bases at J, leaving 5 bases unmatched. Germline-derived CDR1 and CDR2 are ENHRY and SYGVKD. This CDR3 contains 16 residues. DNA of the CDR3: TGTGCCATCAGTGAGTCCCGGACAGGGTCGAACTATGGCTACACCTTC. Residues: CAISESRTGSNYGYTF.

To note about this clonotype: The junction departs from the called germline gene at one end, perhaps through a read error. V usage is TRBV6-1 and J usage is TRBJ1-2, with 9 nucleotides matching TRBD1. Germline values: CDR1 MNHNS, CDR2 SASEGT. CDR3 size: 12 residues. This CDR3 reads CRTGVVNYGYTF. The DNA for the CDR3 is TGCAGGACAGGGGTGGTTAACTATGGCTACACCTTC.

This clonotype was detected only a few times. V and J are TRBV6-9 and TRBJ1-1; D unclear. The germline V gene has CDR1 MNHGY and CDR2 SVAAGI. Trimming left V 3 bases short and J 0 bases short, with 14 bases between. The CDR3 contains 16 residues. This CDR3 is CASSYSVSAMNTEAFF. Here the CDR3 DNA reads TGTGCCAGCAGTTACTCTGTTTCTGCGATGAACACTGAAGCTTTCTTT.

With regard to this clonotype: This may be a read error: a much more frequent sequence differs by one nucleotide. The chain employs TRBV7-8 and TRBJ1-6; 7 positions match TRBD1. The CDR3 has 16 amino acids. Per the germline V gene, CDR1 is SGHVS and CDR2 is FQNEAQ. The DNA for the CDR3 is TGTGCCGGCAGCTCTGTGTGGGGGACAGATAATTCACCCCTCCACTTT. It translates to CAGSSVWGTDNSPLHF. The variable domain in full, with the rest retrieved from reference TRBV7-8 and TRBJ1-6, is GAGVSQSPRYKVAKRGQDVALRCDPISGHVSLFWYQQALGQGPEFLTYFQNEAQLDKSGLPSDRFFAERPEGSVSTLKIQRTQQEDSAVYLCAGSSVWGTDNSPLHFGNGTRLTVT.

In its sample, this clonotype was seen a few times. The chain uses TRBV15 and TRBJ1-3, with 9 bases lining up with TRBD1. V dropped 1 base and J dropped 2; count of bases not matched to a gene: 6. The CDR3 totals 17 residues. From germline, CDR1 is LNHNV and CDR2 YYDKDF (reference sequence). CDR3 sequence reads: CATSRGQGTGPGNTIYF. CDR3 nucleotide sequence: TGTGCCACCAGCAGAGGGCAAGGGACAGGGCCTGGAAACACCATATATTTT.

This clonotype has only a few counts. The chain has TRBV29-1 and TRBJ1-1, with 7 bases fitting TRBD1. The V segment lost 7 bases and the J segment 8 bases; nucleotides outside the gene matches: 7. The germline CDR1 and CDR2 sequences are SQVTM and ANQGSEA. The CDR3 is 11 amino acids. The CDR3 DNA follows: TGCAGCGCAGCCGGGACAGTAGAAGCTTTCTTT. This codes for CSAAGTVEAFF.

This clonotype has a handful of counts. The J gene is TRBJ1-2, the V gene TRBV29-1; D may be TRBD1 (5 bases). Germline CDR1 reads SQVTM; CDR2 reads ANQGSEA. The V end was cut by 5 bases, the J end by 8 bases, with 15 bases between. The CDR3 has 12 residues. The CDR3 here is CSVQTPRDGYTF. DNA of the CDR3: TGCAGCGTTCAAACGCCCAGGGACGGCTACACCTTC.